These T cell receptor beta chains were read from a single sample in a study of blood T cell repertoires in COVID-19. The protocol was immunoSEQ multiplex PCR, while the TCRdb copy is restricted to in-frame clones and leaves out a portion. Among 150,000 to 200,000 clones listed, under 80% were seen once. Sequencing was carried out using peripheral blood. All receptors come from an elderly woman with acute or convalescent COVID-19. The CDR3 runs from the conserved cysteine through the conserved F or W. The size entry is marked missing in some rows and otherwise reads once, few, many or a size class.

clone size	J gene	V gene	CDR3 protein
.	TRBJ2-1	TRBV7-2	CASSSRWGSGRADEQFF
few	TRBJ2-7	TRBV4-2	CASSQDTGSGRWSSYEQYF
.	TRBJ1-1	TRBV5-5	CASSLATGNTEAFF
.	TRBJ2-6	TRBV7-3	CASRTEGSGANVLTF
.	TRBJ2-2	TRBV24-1	CATSAGLAGEAGELFF
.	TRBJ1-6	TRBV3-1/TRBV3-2	CASSQGGSSPLHF
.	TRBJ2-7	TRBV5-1	CASSLGGQEGEQYF
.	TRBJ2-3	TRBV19	CASRPGLAIDTQYF
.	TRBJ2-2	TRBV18	CASSRSGSRELFF
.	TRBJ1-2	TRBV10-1	CASSEWAGGSGYTF
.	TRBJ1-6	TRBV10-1	CAIRTGPVNSPLHF
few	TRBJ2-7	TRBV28	CASSATGTSRYEQYF
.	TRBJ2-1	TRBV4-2	CASSQGSLAGTNEQFF
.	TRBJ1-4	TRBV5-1	CASSLDSPNEKLFF
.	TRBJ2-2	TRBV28	CASSPPSGSPNTGELFF
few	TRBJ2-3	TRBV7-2	CASSLAGVVDTQYF
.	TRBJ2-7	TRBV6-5	CASSPPGQYEQYF
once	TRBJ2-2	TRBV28	CASRTSGTGELFF
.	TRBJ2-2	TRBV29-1	CSVDPGTRGTGELFF
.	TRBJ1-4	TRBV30	CAWTSGGRNEKLFF
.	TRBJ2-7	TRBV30	CAWSVPQPGGSYEQYF
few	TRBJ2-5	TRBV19	CASSPTGETQYF
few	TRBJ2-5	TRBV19	CASSETVQETQYF
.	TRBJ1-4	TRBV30	CAWSKGVQAGREKLFF
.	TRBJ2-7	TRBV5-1	CASSTQQTSGITYEQYF
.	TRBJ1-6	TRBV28	CASSSNGGASPLHF
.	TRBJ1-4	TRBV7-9	CASSLTGFNEKLFF
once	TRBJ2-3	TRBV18	CASSPNPARSTDTQYF
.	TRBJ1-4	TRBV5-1	CASSWLPGEEKLFF
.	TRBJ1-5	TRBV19	CASSLDGENNQPQHF
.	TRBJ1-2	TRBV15	CATSRDLRGDGYTF
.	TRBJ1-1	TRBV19	CASTTVYTEAFF
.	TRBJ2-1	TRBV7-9	CASSSRLAGEYNEQFF
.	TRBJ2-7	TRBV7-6	CASSETGVPYEQYF
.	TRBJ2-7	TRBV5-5	CASSLVAGGYEQYF
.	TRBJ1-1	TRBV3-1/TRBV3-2	CASSPLTENTEAFF
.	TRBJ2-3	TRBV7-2	CASSQVAGGSDTQYF
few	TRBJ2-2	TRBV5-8	CASSPQGVNTGELFF
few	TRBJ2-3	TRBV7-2	CASSSYLSTDTQYF
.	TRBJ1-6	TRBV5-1	CASSLQTQGGYSPLHF
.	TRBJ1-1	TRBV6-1	CASSEEGGLGDTEAFF
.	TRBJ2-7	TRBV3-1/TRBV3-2	CASSPHGRDSPEQYF
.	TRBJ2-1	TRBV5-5	CASSLQGDSYNEQFF
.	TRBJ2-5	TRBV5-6	CASSSGETQYF
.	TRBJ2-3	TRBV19	CASSILLAGGTDTQYF
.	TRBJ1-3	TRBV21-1	CASSKTILGLKGNTIYF
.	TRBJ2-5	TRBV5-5	CASSLGRGRETQYF
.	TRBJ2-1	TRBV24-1	CATNDDGDNEQFF
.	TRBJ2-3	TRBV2	CASRFSGSDVDTQYF
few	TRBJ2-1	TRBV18	CASSPPPGTGSNEQFF
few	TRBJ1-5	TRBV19	CASSKIGMRADYSNQPQHF
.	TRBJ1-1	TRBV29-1	CSVERQGATEAFF
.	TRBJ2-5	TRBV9	CASSVGQIGAPRTQYF
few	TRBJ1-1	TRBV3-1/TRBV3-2	CASSQSDRVLAFF
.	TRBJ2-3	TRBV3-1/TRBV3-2	CASSLWTGSYTDTQYF
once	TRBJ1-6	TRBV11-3	CASSLVDISYNSPLHF
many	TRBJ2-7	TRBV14	CASGDFYYEQYF